These 20 T cell receptor beta chains were all obtained from the same sample, sequenced in a study of glioma-infiltrating T cells after dendritic cell vaccination. Method: immunoSEQ multiplex PCR; TCRdb's copy keeps in-frame clones and lacks some. This sample has about 64,000 clones; about 89% occur once, and the top ten carry roughly 12%. Noted time point: after dendritic cell vaccination, including at tumor progression/relapse. The sample in question was blood, obtained after dendritic cell vaccination. These receptors were obtained from a human donor with glioblastoma.

The chain's CDR3 is CASSQAPRDSSGNTIYF. The CDR3 DNA is TGTGCCAGCAGCCAAGCCCCCCGGGACAGCTCTGGAAACACCATATATTTT. This rearrangement joins TRBV4-2 to TRBJ1-3; TRBD1 aligns across 7 bases. The germline V gene has CDR1 LGHNA and CDR2 YNFKEQ. V was pared by 1 base and J by 0 bases, with 6 bases of the junction left unmatched. The CDR3 totals 17 residues.

The chain combines TRBV19 with TRBJ1-1; possible D gene TRBD1, 5 bases. V was cut by 6 bases and J by 4 bases, with 15 bases left in between. The CDR3 extends over 14 amino acids. Germline V lookup: CDR1 LNHDA, CDR2 SQIVND (reference sequence). CDR3 sequence (DNA): TGTGCCAGTAGGCCTGCAGGGCAAGGCACTGAAGCTTTCTTT. Its protein product is CASRPAGQGTEAFF.

The rearrangement links TRBV5-6 to TRBJ2-3, with 16 bases matching TRBD2. The length of the CDR3 is 18 residues. The ends lost 3 bases at V and 4 bases at J; junction bases unmatched: 8. CDR1 is SGHDT, CDR2 YYEEEE, per germline. CDR3 region: CASSWGLAGGLGPDTQYF. CDR3 in DNA: TGTGCCAGCAGCTGGGGACTAGCGGGAGGGTTAGGCCCAGATACGCAGTATTTT. Using reference TRBV5-6 and TRBJ2-3 for the parts outside the CDR3, the full variable domain is DAGVTQSPTHLIKTRGQQVTLRCSPKSGHDTVSWYQQALGQGPQFIFQYYEEEERQRGNFPDRFSGHQFPNYSSELNVNALLLGDSALYLCASSWGLAGGLGPDTQYFGPGTRLTVL.

This sequence joins TRBV5-6 and TRBJ1-2; D possibly corresponds to TRBD1 (6 bases). Between the trimmed V and J ends, which lost 2 bases and 7 bases, there was a span of 12 bases. Germline V gene lookup returns CDR1 SGHDT and CDR2 YYEEEE. The length of the CDR3 is 13 residues. This CDR3 is CASSLGGAGGYTF. The CDR3 DNA reads as TGTGCCAGCAGCTTAGGGGGGGCCGGTGGCTACACCTTC. Full variable domain (outside the CDR3, taken from reference TRBV5-6 and TRBJ1-2): DAGVTQSPTHLIKTRGQQVTLRCSPKSGHDTVSWYQQALGQGPQFIFQYYEEEERQRGNFPDRFSGHQFPNYSSELNVNALLLGDSALYLCASSLGGAGGYTFGSGTRLTVV.

About this clone: Other DNA sequences within the sample encode an identical CDR3. The chain combines TRBV5-1 with TRBJ1-2; 9 nucleotides line up with TRBD1. The ends lost 0 bases at V and 3 bases at J; junction bases unmatched: 0. Germline loops: CDR1 SGHRS, CDR2 YFSETQ. This CDR3 comprises 14 residues. This CDR3 is CASSLGQGDYGYTF. CDR3 DNA: TGCGCCAGCAGCTTGGGACAGGGGGACTATGGCTACACCTTC.

V and J are TRBV6-1 and TRBJ2-1, with 9 bases lining up with TRBD1. CDR1 is MNHNS and CDR2 is SASEGT in the germline V gene. Trimming took 4 bases from V and 5 from J; bases not matched to a gene: 3. CDR3 length equals 14 residues. CDR3 residues: CASSVTGGDNEQFF. DNA of the CDR3: TGTGCCAGCAGTGTGACAGGGGGGGACAATGAGCAGTTCTTC.

In this sample, this clone turned up once. The V call is TRBV4-2, the J call TRBJ1-1; a possible D gene is TRBD1 (5 bases). Trimming removed 6 bases at V and 6 bases at J, with 14 bases between. The CDR3 consists of 13 residues. CDR1 is LGHNA and CDR2 is YNFKEQ in the germline V gene. This chain's CDR3 is CASRNVPGAEAFF. CDR3 DNA: TGTGCCAGCAGGAACGTGCCGGGGGCTGAAGCTTTCTTT.

The rearrangement uses TRBV4-2 and TRBJ2-2; the match to TRBD2 covers 8 bases. The V and J ends lost 4 bases and 1 base, in that order; junction bases with no gene match: 8. The CDR3 consists of 17 residues. The germline V gene has CDR1 LGHNA and CDR2 YNFKEQ. The CDR3 DNA is TGTGCCAGCAGCCCTTCACAAGCGGGGGAGAACACCGGGGAGCTGTTTTTT. It is translated as CASSPSQAGENTGELFF.

V usage is TRBV4-2 and J usage is TRBJ1-1, with 7 positions matching TRBD1. The length of the CDR3 is 15 residues. V lost 4 bases and J lost 3; bases outside the gene matches: 8. Germline assignment: CDR1 LGHNA and CDR2 YNFKEQ. The CDR3 nucleotides read TGTGCCAGCAGCCCCAGAGGACAGGTAGACACTGAAGCTTTCTTT. It encodes CASSPRGQVDTEAFF.

The chain has TRBV11-3 and TRBJ2-1; 7 bases are a match to TRBD1. With V trimmed by 3 bases and J by 8 bases, 4 bases remained unmatched. Germline V CDR1 and CDR2: SGHNT, YENEEA. This CDR3 is 13 amino acids long. CDR3 bases: TGTGCCAGCAGCTTCAGGGGGAACGATGAGCAGTTCTTC. It yields the protein CASSFRGNDEQFF.

The chain employs TRBV18 and TRBJ1-2; tentative D call: TRBD1 (6 bases). CDR1 and CDR2 from the germline V gene are KGHSH and LQKENI. V was pared by 0 bases and J by 3 bases, with 11 bases between. CDR3 length: 15 residues. CDR3 loop: CASSPPGGGYYGYTF. The CDR3 nucleotides are TGTGCCAGCTCACCACCAGGGGGGGGCTACTATGGCTACACCTTC.

V gene TRBV18 combines with J gene TRBJ2-1, with 8 bases matching TRBD1. This CDR3 comprises 15 residues. Looked up from germline, CDR1 is KGHSH and CDR2 is LQKENI. The trim removed 2 bases at V and 1 base at J, leaving 1 base unmatched. CDR3 sequence (DNA): TGTGCCAGCTCACCAGGACAGGGTTCCTACAATGAGCAGTTCTTC. This translates into CASSPGQGSYNEQFF.

V gene TRBV21-1 combines with J gene TRBJ2-7; TRBD1, as called in the table, went unchecked against the DNA. TRBV21-1 is a documented pseudogene. The CDR3 extends over 16 amino acids. CDR3 sequence (DNA): TGTGCCAGCAGCAAAGGGGCGGACAGGGCGTCCGACGAGCAGTACTTC. Protein: CASSKGADRASDEQYF.

The V gene is TRBV28, the J gene TRBJ2-6; D is ambiguous. This CDR3 has 14 amino acids. Trimming left V 4 bases short and J 0 bases short, with 4 bases between. Germline V gene sequence: CDR1 MDHEN, CDR2 SYDVKM. For the CDR3, the DNA is TGTGCCAGCAGTTCAGACTCTGGGGCCAACGTCCTGACTTTC. Protein: CASSSDSGANVLTF.

As DNA, the CDR3 is TGTGCCAGCAGGGACAGATCCAACACTGAAGCTTTCTTT. This sequence encodes CASRDRSNTEAFF. The chain has TRBV2 and TRBJ1-1; weak D call: TRBD1 (6 bases). Trimming removed 6 bases from V and 2 bases from J, with 10 bases in between. The CDR3 length is 13 residues. The germline CDR1 and CDR2 sequences are SNHLY and FYNNEI.

Written as DNA, the CDR3 is TGTGCCAGTAGCAGATCCGGGACAGGTTTCTCCTACGAGCAGTACTTC. It is translated as CASSRSGTGFSYEQYF. The chain uses TRBV19 and TRBJ2-7, with 8 bases matching TRBD1. Germline V lookup: CDR1 LNHDA, CDR2 SQIVND (reference sequence). The CDR3 has 16 amino acids. Trimming took 6 bases from V and 0 from J; bases not matched to a gene: 10. Complete variable domain (other parts from reference TRBV19 and TRBJ2-7): DGGITQSPKYLFRKEGQNVTLSCEQNLNHDAMYWYRQDPGQGLRLIYYSQIVNDFQKGDIAEGYSVSREKKESFPLTVTSAQKNPTAFYLCASSRSGTGFSYEQYFGPGTRLTVT.

This chain joins TRBV6-5 and TRBJ1-3; no clear D. The CDR3 sequence is 13 residues long. Deletions cut 8 bases from V and 0 bases from J, with 8 bases between. The V gene's germline CDR1 is MNHEY and CDR2 SVGAGI. The CDR3 sequence: CASATPSGNTIYF. In DNA form, the CDR3 reads TGTGCCAGCGCCACACCCTCTGGAAACACCATATATTTT.

This clone was picked up one time. The chain couples TRBV21-1 to TRBJ2-7; the table's D call, TRBD2, has no DNA check behind it. TRBV21-1 is a pseudogene segment. This CDR3 has 17 residues. The CDR3 DNA reads TGTGCCAGCAGCAAAGCGGCATGGGACTTCTCAACCTACGAGCAGTACTTC. Residues: CASSKAAWDFSTYEQYF.

The chain uses TRBV10-1 and TRBJ2-7; 9 nucleotides agree with TRBD2. The CDR3 extends over 16 amino acids. The V segment lost 0 bases and the J segment 3 bases; nucleotides outside the gene matches: 6. From germline, CDR1 is WNHNN and CDR2 SYGVQD (reference sequence). The CDR3 loop reads CASSESSTSGYYEQYF. The CDR3 DNA reads TGCGCCAGCAGTGAGTCGTCGACTAGCGGATACTACGAGCAGTACTTC.

The V and J genes are TRBV19 and TRBJ2-2, with 9 nucleotides matching TRBD1. In germline, CDR1 is LNHDA, CDR2 SQIVND (reference sequence). The CDR3 consists of 15 residues. Trimming at V came to 4 bases and at J to 4 bases, leaving 4 bases not matched to a gene. CDR3 nucleotides: TGTGCCAGTAGTAGGACAGGGGCGCCCACCGGGGAGCTGTTTTTT. Its translation is CASSRTGAPTGELFF.